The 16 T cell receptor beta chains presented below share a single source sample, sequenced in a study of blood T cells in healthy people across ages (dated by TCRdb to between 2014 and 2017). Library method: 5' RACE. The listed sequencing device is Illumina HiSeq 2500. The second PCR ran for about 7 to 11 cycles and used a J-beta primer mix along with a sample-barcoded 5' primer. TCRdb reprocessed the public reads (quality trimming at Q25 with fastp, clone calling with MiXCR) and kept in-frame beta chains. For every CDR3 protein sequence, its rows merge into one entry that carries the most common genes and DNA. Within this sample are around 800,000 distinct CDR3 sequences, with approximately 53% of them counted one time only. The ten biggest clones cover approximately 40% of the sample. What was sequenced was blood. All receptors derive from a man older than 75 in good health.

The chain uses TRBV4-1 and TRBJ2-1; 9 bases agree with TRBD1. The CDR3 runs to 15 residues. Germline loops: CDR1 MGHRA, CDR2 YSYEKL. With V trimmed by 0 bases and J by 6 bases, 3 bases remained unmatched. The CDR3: CASSQERDRANEQFF. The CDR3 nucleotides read TGCGCCAGCAGCCAAGAAAGGGACAGGGCCAATGAGCAGTTCTTC.

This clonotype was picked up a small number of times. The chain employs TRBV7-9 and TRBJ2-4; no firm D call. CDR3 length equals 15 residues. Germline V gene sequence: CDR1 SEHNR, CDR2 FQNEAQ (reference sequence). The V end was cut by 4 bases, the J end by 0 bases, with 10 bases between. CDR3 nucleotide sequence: TGTGCCAGCAGCTCCCCGTTTAGAGCCAAAAACATTCAGTACTTC. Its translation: CASSSPFRAKNIQYF.

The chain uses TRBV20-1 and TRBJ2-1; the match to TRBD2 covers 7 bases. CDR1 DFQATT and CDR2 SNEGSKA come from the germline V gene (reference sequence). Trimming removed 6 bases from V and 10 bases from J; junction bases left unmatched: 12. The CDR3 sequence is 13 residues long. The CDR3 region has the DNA TGCAGTGCCCCACGGGACTATCTAGAGGAGCAGTTCTTC. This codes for CSAPRDYLEEQFF.

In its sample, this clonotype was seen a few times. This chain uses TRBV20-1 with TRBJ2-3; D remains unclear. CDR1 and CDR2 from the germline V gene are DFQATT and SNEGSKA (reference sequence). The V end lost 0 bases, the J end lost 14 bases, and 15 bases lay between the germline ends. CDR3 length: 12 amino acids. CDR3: CSARESYRYAYF. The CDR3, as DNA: TGCAGTGCTAGAGAAAGCTACAGATACGCGTATTTT.

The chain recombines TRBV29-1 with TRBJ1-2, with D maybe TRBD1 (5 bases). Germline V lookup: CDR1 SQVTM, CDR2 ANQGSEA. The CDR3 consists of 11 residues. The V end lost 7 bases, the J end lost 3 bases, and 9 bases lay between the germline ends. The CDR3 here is CSAVGDYGYTF. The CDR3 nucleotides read TGCAGCGCTGTGGGGGACTATGGCTACACCTTC.

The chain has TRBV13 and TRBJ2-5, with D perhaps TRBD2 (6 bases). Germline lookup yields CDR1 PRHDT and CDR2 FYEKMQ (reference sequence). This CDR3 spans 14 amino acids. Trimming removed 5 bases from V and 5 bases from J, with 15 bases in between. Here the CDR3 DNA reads TGTGCCAGCAGCGCCACCCCGGGGAGGGAGACCCAGTACTTC. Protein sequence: CASSATPGRETQYF.

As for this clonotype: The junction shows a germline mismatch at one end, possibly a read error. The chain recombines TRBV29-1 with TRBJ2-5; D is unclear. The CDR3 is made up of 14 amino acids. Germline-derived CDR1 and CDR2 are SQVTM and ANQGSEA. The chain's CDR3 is CGVEGQPTRSTQYF. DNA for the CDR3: TGCGGCGTTGAAGGTCAGCCCACAAGGTCGACCCAGTACTTC.

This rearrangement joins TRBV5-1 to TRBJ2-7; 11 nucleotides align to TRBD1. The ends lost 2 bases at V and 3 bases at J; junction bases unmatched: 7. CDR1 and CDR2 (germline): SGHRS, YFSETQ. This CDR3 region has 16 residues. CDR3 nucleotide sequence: TGCGCCAGCAGCTTTACGGGACAGGGGGGCGGCTACGAGCAGTACTTC. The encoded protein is CASSFTGQGGGYEQYF.

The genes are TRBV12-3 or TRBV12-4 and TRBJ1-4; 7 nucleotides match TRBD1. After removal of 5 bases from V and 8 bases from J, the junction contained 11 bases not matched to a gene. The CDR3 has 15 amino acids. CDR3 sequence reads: CASSPSTGVAEKLFF. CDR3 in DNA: TGTGCCAGCAGTCCAAGCACAGGGGTGGCGGAAAAACTGTTTTTT.

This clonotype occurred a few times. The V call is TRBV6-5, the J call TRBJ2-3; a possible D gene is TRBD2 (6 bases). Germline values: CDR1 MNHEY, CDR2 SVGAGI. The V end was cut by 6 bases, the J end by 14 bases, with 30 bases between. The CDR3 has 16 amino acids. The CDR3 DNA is TGTGCCAGCAGCCCTTCGACTAGACCCCTGCACAGATACGCGTATTTT. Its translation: CASSPSTRPLHRYAYF.

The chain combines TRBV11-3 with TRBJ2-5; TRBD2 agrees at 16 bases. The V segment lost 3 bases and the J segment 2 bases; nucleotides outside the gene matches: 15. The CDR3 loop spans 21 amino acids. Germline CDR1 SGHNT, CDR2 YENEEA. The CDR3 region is CASSLGGLAGGSPILQETQYF. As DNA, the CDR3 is TGTGCCAGCAGCTTGGGGGGACTAGCGGGAGGGTCCCCTATTCTACAAGAGACCCAGTACTTC.

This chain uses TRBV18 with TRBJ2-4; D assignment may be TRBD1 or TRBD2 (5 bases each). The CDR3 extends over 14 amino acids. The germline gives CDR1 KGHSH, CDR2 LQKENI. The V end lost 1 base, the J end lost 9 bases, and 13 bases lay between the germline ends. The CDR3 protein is CASSPQQAAGIQYF. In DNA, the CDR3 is TGTGCCAGCTCACCACAACAGGCGGCGGGCATTCAGTACTTC.

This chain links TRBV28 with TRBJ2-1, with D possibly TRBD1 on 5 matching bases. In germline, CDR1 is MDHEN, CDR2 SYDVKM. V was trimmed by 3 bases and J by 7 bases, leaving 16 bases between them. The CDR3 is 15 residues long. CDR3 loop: CASSFLAGWKNEQFF. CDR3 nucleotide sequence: TGTGCCAGCAGTTTCTTAGCAGGGTGGAAAAATGAGCAGTTCTTC.

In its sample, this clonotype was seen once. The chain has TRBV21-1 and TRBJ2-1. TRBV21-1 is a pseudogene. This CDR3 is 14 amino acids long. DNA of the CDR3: TGTGCCAGCAGCAAAGCGCTTTTGGAGAATGAGCAGTTCTTC. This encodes CASSKALLENEQFF.

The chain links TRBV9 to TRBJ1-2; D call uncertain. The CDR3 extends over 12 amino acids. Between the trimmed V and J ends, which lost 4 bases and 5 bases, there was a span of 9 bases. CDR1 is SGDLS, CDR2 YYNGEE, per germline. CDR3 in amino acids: CASSREEYGYTF. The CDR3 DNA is TGTGCCAGCAGCCGGGAGGAGTATGGCTACACCTTC.

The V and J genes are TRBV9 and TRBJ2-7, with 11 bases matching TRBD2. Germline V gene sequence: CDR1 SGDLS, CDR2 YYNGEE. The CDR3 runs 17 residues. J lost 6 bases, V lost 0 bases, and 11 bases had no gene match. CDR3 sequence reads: CASSVGGLAGALLEQYF. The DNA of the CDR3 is TGTGCCAGCAGCGTAGGCGGACTAGCGGGCGCCCTACTCGAGCAGTACTTC.